A single sample is the source of the 22 T cell receptor beta chains below, sequenced in a study. Via MiXCR, TCRdb re-called the RT-PCR reads, giving one row per CDR3 protein. Of fewer than 800,000 distinct CDR3 sequences listed, 13% to 15% are singletons. Sequenced: memory CD4+ T cells from blood. The receptors originated from a female donor in good health, serving as a healthy control.

In its sample, this clonotype was seen a few times. The chain couples TRBV6-5 to TRBJ1-1, with D possibly being TRBD1 (5 bases). Germline CDR1 MNHEY, CDR2 SVGAGI. This CDR3 is 14 amino acids long. The V end lost 7 bases, the J end lost 4 bases, and 16 bases lay between the germline ends. Written as DNA, the CDR3 is TGTGCCAGCACCTTAGACAGCTTAACCACTGAAGCTTTCTTT. It translates to CASTLDSLTTEAFF.

The sample holds many counts of this clonotype. The V and J genes are TRBV6-2 or TRBV6-3 and TRBJ1-5; a weak D match, TRBD1 (6 bases). V was shortened by 4 bases and J by 9 bases, with 13 bases between the two germline ends. This CDR3 is built from 13 residues. CDR1 MNHEY and CDR2 SVGEGT come from the germline V gene. The CDR3 spells CASSLQGAGPQHF. Here the CDR3 DNA reads TGTGCCAGCAGTTTACAGGGTGCAGGGCCCCAGCATTTT.

This clonotype was observed a handful of times. V usage is TRBV28 and J usage is TRBJ2-7; D not certain. The CDR3 is 14 amino acids. CDR1 MDHEN and CDR2 SYDVKM come from the germline V gene. Trimming took 2 bases from V and 2 from J, leaving 10 bases between them. The CDR3: CASSLHPSTYEQYF. DNA of the CDR3: TGTGCCAGCAGTTTACACCCCTCCACCTACGAGCAGTACTTC. The whole variable domain, remainder taken from reference TRBV28 and TRBJ2-7, is DVKVTQSSRYLVKRTGEKVFLECVQDMDHENMFWYRQDPGLGLRLIYFSYDVKMKEKGDIPEGYSVSREKKERFSLILESASTNQTSMYLCASSLHPSTYEQYFGPGTRLTVT.

This clonotype was counted many times. The rearrangement joins TRBV5-5 to TRBJ2-7, with D unclear. The germline CDR1 and CDR2 sequences are SGHKS and YYEKEE (reference sequence). Trimming pared 3 bases from V and 3 bases from J, leaving 10 bases between. The CDR3 loop spans 13 amino acids. Here the CDR3 reads CASSSRNIYEQYF. The CDR3 region has the DNA TGTGCCAGCAGCTCCAGAAATATCTACGAGCAGTACTTC.

This clonotype was seen a few times. The chain links TRBV27 to TRBJ2-7; D perhaps matches TRBD1 (6 bases). The CDR3 sequence is 15 residues long. CDR1 and CDR2 from the germline V gene are MNHEY and SMNVEV (reference sequence). The V end was cut by 8 bases, the J end by 4 bases, with 21 bases between. The CDR3 bases are TGTGCCAGCCGACCCTCGGACAGTTATATATACGAGCAGTACTTC. This gives the protein CASRPSDSYIYEQYF.

The chain links TRBV27 to TRBJ2-7, with D uncertain. Trimming left V 7 bases short and J 0 bases short, with 10 bases between. CDR1 and CDR2 from the germline V gene are MNHEY and SMNVEV (reference sequence). The CDR3 covers 13 residues. The CDR3 is CASTRANSYEQYF. CDR3 DNA: TGTGCCAGCACGAGAGCCAACTCCTACGAGCAGTACTTC.

This clonotype was seen only a few times. This rearrangement joins TRBV6-1 to TRBJ1-5; maybe TRBD1 (5 bases). This CDR3 comprises 12 residues. Germline loops: CDR1 MNHNS, CDR2 SASEGT. Trimming cost V 7 bases and J 5 bases, with 9 bases left between them. Written as DNA, the CDR3 is TGTGCCAGCACAGGGCAAGATCAGCCCCAGCATTTT. Translation: CASTGQDQPQHF.

This clonotype was detected many times. The V call is TRBV9, the J call TRBJ2-7, with 7 positions matching TRBD1. The germline V gene has CDR1 SGDLS and CDR2 YYNGEE. The J segment lost 6 bases and the V segment lost 3 bases, leaving 6 bases of the junction unmatched. The CDR3 extends over 13 amino acids. This chain's CDR3 is CASSARQGPEQYF. The CDR3, as DNA: TGTGCCAGCAGCGCCCGACAGGGCCCCGAGCAGTACTTC.

This clonotype was counted many times. The CDR3 loop is CASSSFGGRNYEQYF. The CDR3, as DNA: TGTGCCAGCAGCTCCTTTGGCGGGAGGAACTACGAGCAGTACTTC. The chain joins TRBV7-2 to TRBJ2-7; TRBD2 matches at 8 bases. Losses at the gene ends were 4 bases for V and 3 bases for J; bases not matched to a gene: 8. Germline V gene data show CDR1 as SGHTA and CDR2 as FQGNSA. The CDR3 is 15 residues long.

The chain has TRBV2 and TRBJ2-5, with TRBD1 matching 8 bases. CDR1 SNHLY and CDR2 FYNNEI come from the germline V gene. The CDR3 totals 14 residues. V shed 4 bases and J 5 bases; nucleotides not matched to a gene: 6. The CDR3 reads CASSGQGSVETQYF. The CDR3 region has the DNA TGTGCCAGCAGTGGACAGGGGTCGGTGGAGACCCAGTACTTC.

This clonotype was counted between two and nine times. This chain links TRBV2 with TRBJ2-5, with no clear D. This CDR3 contains 13 residues. Germline V gives CDR1 SNHLY, CDR2 FYNNEI. V was pared by 5 bases and J by 2 bases, with 9 bases between. In nucleotides, the CDR3 is TGTGCCAGCAGTAATAGAGAGCAAGAGACCCAGTACTTC. It encodes CASSNREQETQYF. Together with reference TRBV2 and TRBJ2-5, the CDR3 gives the full variable domain: EPEVTQTPSHQVTQMGQEVILRCVPISNHLYFYWYRQILGQKVEFLVSFYNNEISEKSEIFDDQFSVERPDGSNFTLKIRSTKLEDSAMYFCASSNREQETQYFGPGTRLLVL.

This clonotype appeared a few times. The CDR3, as DNA: TGTGCCAGTAGTGTCCGGGACAGGGGATCCGAGCAGTACTTC. This sequence encodes CASSVRDRGSEQYF. The chain carries TRBV19 and TRBJ2-7; 10 bases agree with TRBD1. This CDR3 is 14 amino acids long. Germline CDR1 and CDR2: LNHDA and SQIVND (reference sequence). Trimming cost V 5 bases and J 6 bases; bases outside gene matches: 7.

This clonotype was detected many times. CDR3 DNA sequence: TGCAGCGTTTCTGGAGGGCTAGCGGGGGAAGAGCAGTTCTTC. As protein: CSVSGGLAGEEQFF. This rearrangement joins TRBV29-1 to TRBJ2-1; 10 positions agree with TRBD2. The CDR3 contains 14 residues. Losses at the gene ends were 5 bases for V and 10 bases for J; bases not matched to a gene: 11. Germline lookup yields CDR1 SQVTM and CDR2 ANQGSEA.

The sample holds a few counts of this clonotype. The rearrangement joins TRBV5-1 to TRBJ2-2; 7 nucleotides line up with TRBD1. The CDR3 is 17 residues long. Per germline, CDR1 SGHRS and CDR2 YFSETQ. The V and J ends lost 4 bases and 3 bases, in that order; junction bases with no gene match: 12. This chain's CDR3 is CASSELTGIGDTGELFF. CDR3 coding DNA: TGCGCCAGCAGCGAGCTGACAGGGATCGGGGACACCGGGGAGCTGTTTTTT.

The gene calls are TRBV30 and TRBJ1-1; maybe TRBD1 (5 bases). Germline CDR1 GTSNPN, CDR2 SVGIG (reference sequence). CDR3 length: 14 amino acids. Deletions cut 2 bases from V and 4 bases from J, with 14 bases between. CDR3 residues: CAWSTGTARTEAFF. CDR3 bases: TGTGCCTGGAGTACGGGGACGGCGCGCACTGAAGCTTTCTTT.

V and J are TRBV20-1 and TRBJ2-1; 9 positions agree with TRBD2. This CDR3 is built from 17 residues. The trim removed 3 bases at V and 0 bases at J, leaving 9 bases unmatched. The germline V gene encodes CDR1 DFQATT and CDR2 SNEGSKA (reference sequence). CDR3 bases: TGCAGTGCTAGTACGGCGGGAGGGGCGACCTCCTACAATGAGCAGTTCTTC. It encodes CSASTAGGATSYNEQFF.

This clonotype has just a few counts. The chain carries TRBV11-2 and TRBJ2-7, with TRBD2 matching 7 bases. V shed 5 bases and J 7 bases; nucleotides not matched to a gene: 11. The CDR3 is 14 residues long. Per the germline V gene, CDR1 is SGHAT and CDR2 is FQNNGV. The CDR3 loop is CASSPSRELLEQYF. Written as DNA, the CDR3 is TGTGCCAGCAGCCCGTCGCGGGAGCTCTTAGAGCAGTACTTC.

CDR3 residues: CASRFRDSGSGLHF. The CDR3 DNA sequence: TGTGCCAGCAGATTCCGGGACAGTGGTTCTGGTCTCCACTTT. The rearrangement uses TRBV6-5 and TRBJ1-6, with 7 bases aligning to TRBD1. This CDR3 spans 14 amino acids. V lost 6 bases and J lost 16; bases outside the gene matches: 15. Germline CDR1 and CDR2: MNHEY and SVGAGI.

In this sample, this clonotype turned up a few times. V and J are TRBV5-1 and TRBJ2-7; 7 nucleotides align to TRBD2. Germline CDR1 reads SGHRS; CDR2 reads YFSETQ. The CDR3 runs to 15 residues. V was clipped by 6 bases and J by 5 bases; unmatched bases: 14. The CDR3: CASTDPSGAADEQYF. As DNA, the CDR3 is TGCGCCAGCACAGACCCTAGCGGAGCGGCGGACGAGCAGTACTTC.

This clonotype was seen many times. The V and J genes are TRBV20-1 and TRBJ1-1; no clear D gene. This CDR3 spans 13 amino acids. From germline, CDR1 is DFQATT and CDR2 SNEGSKA (reference sequence). The V end was cut by 4 bases, the J end by 0 bases, with 9 bases between. CDR3 bases: TGCAGTGCTAATTATGGGATGAACACTGAAGCTTTCTTT. Protein product: CSANYGMNTEAFF.

This chain uses TRBV6-5 with TRBJ1-1, with unresolved D. This CDR3 has 13 amino acids. Between the trimmed V and J ends, which lost 6 bases and 0 bases, there was a span of 8 bases. Germline lookup yields CDR1 MNHEY and CDR2 SVGAGI. The CDR3 region has the DNA TGTGCCAGCAGCCATGGATTGAACACTGAAGCTTTCTTT. This codes for CASSHGLNTEAFF.

V gene TRBV2 combines with J gene TRBJ2-3; D gene unclear. CDR1 is SNHLY and CDR2 is FYNNEI in the germline V gene. V was shortened by 8 bases and J by 4 bases, with 4 bases between the two germline ends. The CDR3 runs to 10 residues. DNA for the CDR3: TGTGCCAGCGGCCCAGATACGCAGTATTTT. It codes for CASGPDTQYF.